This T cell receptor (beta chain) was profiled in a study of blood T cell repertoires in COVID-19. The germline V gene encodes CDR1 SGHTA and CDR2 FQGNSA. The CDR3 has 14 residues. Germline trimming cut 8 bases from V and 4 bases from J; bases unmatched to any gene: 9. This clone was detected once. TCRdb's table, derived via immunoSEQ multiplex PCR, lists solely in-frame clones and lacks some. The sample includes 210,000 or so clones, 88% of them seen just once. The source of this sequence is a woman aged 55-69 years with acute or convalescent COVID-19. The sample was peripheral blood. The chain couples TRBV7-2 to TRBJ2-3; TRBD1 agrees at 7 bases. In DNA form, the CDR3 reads TGTGCCAGCGGCCAAAACAGGGGTCCAGATACGCAGTATTTT. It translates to CASGQNRGPDTQYF.